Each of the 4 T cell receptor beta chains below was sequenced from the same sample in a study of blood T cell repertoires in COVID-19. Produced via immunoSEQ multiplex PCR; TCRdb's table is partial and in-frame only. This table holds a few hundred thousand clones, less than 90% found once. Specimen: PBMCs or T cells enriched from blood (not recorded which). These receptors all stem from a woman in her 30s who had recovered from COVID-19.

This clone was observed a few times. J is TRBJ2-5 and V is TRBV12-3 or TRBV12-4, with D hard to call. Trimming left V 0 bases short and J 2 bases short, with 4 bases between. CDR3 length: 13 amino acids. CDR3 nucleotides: TGTGCCAGCAGTTTAGCACAGCAAGAGACCCAGTACTTC. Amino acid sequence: CASSLAQQETQYF.

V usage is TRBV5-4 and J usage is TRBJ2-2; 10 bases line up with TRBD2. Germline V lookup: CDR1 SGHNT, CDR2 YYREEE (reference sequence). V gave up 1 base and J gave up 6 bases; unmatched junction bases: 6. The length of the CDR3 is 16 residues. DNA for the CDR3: TGTGCCAGCAGCTTGAGTTGGGGACTAGCGTCCGGGGAGCTGTTTTTT. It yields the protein CASSLSWGLASGELFF.

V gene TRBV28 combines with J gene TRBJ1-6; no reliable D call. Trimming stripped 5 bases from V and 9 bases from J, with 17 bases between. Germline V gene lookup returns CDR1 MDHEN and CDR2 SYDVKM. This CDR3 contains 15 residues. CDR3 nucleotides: TGTGCCAGCAGTCCCAACGGGCCTGCGGGTTCACCCCTCCACTTT. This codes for CASSPNGPAGSPLHF.

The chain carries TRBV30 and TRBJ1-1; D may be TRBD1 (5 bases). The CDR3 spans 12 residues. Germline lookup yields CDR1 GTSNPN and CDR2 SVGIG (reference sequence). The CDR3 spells CQPGQTNTEAFF. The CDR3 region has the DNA TGTCAACCCGGACAAACGAACACTGAAGCTTTCTTT.